This entry is about one T cell receptor beta chain. This entry is derived from a study of PD-L1 blockade in urothelial cancer. Produced via immunoSEQ multiplex PCR; TCRdb's table is partial and in-frame only. The data contain about 80,000 clones, about nine tenths of them singletons. J was trimmed by 7 bases and V by 2 bases; bases with no gene match: 5. The CDR3 runs to 15 residues. Looked up from germline, CDR1 is LNHDA and CDR2 is SQIVND (reference sequence). Sequencing used PBMCs, obtained around atezolizumab (anti-PD-L1) treatment. The chain joins TRBV19 to TRBJ2-1; TRBD2 matches 10 bases. The TCR was taken from a woman in her 70s with urothelial cancer. The CDR3 DNA sequence: TGTGCCAGTAGTATATATCCTAGCGGGAGTAATGAGCAGTTCTTC. Translating it yields CASSIYPSGSNEQFF.